Below, 3 T cell receptor beta chains from the same sample are listed, as sequenced in a study of shared clonotypes between healthy human individuals. Using immunoSEQ multiplex PCR, the repertoire was profiled, and TCRdb retains in-frame clones only, with some absent. The sample records some 2.3 million clones, just over 90% being singletons. Sequenced material: naive CD4+ T cells from PBMCs. Subset here: CD45RA+ positively selected. The source is a man aged 18 to 30 in good health. Some clones in this sample may be carry-over from other donors' samples.

In DNA form, the CDR3 reads TGTGCCAGCATAGGGTACCGGGCGGGGCGTACCACTGAAGCTTTCTTT. Encoded protein: CASIGYRAGRTTEAFF. V is TRBV2 and J is TRBJ1-1, with D possibly being TRBD1 (5 bases). The V end was cut by 7 bases, the J end by 4 bases, with 22 bases between. CDR3 length: 16 residues. Germline V CDR1 and CDR2: SNHLY, FYNNEI.

The genes are TRBV10-3 and TRBJ1-1, with D uncertain. Germline loops: CDR1 ENHRY, CDR2 SYGVKD. The ends were cut back, 5 bases at V and 0 bases at J, with 13 bases in the middle. The CDR3 extends over 15 amino acids. The CDR3 spells CAISLPPPMNTEAFF. The CDR3 bases are TGTGCCATCAGTCTACCCCCCCCGATGAACACTGAAGCTTTCTTT.

This chain uses TRBV9 with TRBJ2-2; weak D call: TRBD2 (5 bases). Between the trimmed V and J ends, which lost 3 bases and 6 bases, there was a span of 21 bases. Looked up from germline, CDR1 is SGDLS and CDR2 is YYNGEE. This CDR3 is 17 amino acids long. As DNA, the CDR3 is TGTGCCAGCAGCGCCCGACGGACGGGATGGACTTCCGGGGAGCTGTTTTTT. Protein: CASSARRTGWTSGELFF.